These 7 T cell receptor beta chains share one sample of origin, sequenced in a study of blood T cell repertoires in COVID-19. Sequencing was performed with immunoSEQ multiplex PCR; in TCRdb, only in-frame clones are kept and a portion is missing. The sample records more than 250,000 clones, about 87% being singletons. Sequences were obtained from PBMCs or T cells enriched from blood (not recorded which). Receptor source: a woman between 40 and 55 years old with acute COVID-19.

This clone was seen once. The rearrangement joins TRBV7-9 to TRBJ1-1; D unclear. Germline V gene lookup returns CDR1 SEHNR and CDR2 FQNEAQ (reference sequence). V was cut by 5 bases and J by 4 bases, with 14 bases left in between. The CDR3 consists of 14 residues. For the CDR3, the DNA is TGTGCCAGCAGCCCTACCGGACTGACCACTGAAGCTTTCTTT. This codes for CASSPTGLTTEAFF.

This chain links TRBV7-9 with TRBJ1-1, with no clear D. Trimming took off 7 bases at V and 1 base at J, with 10 bases between the two ends. Germline CDR1 is SEHNR and CDR2 is FQNEAQ (reference sequence). The CDR3 is 13 residues long. The CDR3 nucleotides are TGTGCCAGCACCACCTCAGAGAACACTGAAGCTTTCTTT. Translated, it gives CASTTSENTEAFF.

The genes are TRBV7-9 and TRBJ2-7; 7 bases fit TRBD1. Trimming cost V 5 bases and J 3 bases; bases outside gene matches: 7. CDR3 size: 14 residues. CDR1 SEHNR and CDR2 FQNEAQ come from the germline V gene (reference sequence). CDR3 protein: CASSPPQGRYEQYF. The CDR3, as DNA: TGTGCCAGCAGCCCTCCACAGGGGCGCTACGAGCAGTACTTC.

The chain couples TRBV5-6 to TRBJ2-5; 7 bases are shared with TRBD1. Per the germline V gene, CDR1 is SGHDT and CDR2 is YYEEEE. V shed 3 bases, J shed 7 bases, and the junction held 15 bases outside the gene matches. The CDR3 spans 16 residues. The CDR3 coding sequence is TGTGCCAGCAGCTCGCGCTGGGACAGTAGCTGGCCGACCCAGTACTTC. Amino acids: CASSSRWDSSWPTQYF.

This chain connects TRBV9 to TRBJ2-7; D is uncertain. The V end was cut by 0 bases, the J end by 3 bases, with 7 bases between. Germline assignment: CDR1 SGDLS and CDR2 YYNGEE. The CDR3 consists of 13 residues. The CDR3 sequence is CASSVGDGYEQYF. The CDR3 DNA reads TGTGCCAGCAGCGTAGGAGATGGCTACGAGCAGTACTTC. Complete variable domain (other parts from reference TRBV9 and TRBJ2-7): DSGVTQTPKHLITATGQRVTLRCSPRSGDLSVYWYQQSLDQGLQFLIQYYNGEERAKGNILERFSAQQFPDLHSELNLSSLELGDSALYFCASSVGDGYEQYFGPGTRLTVT.

V and J are TRBV2 and TRBJ1-4, with 8 bases identical to TRBD1. Trimming took 5 bases from V and 6 from J; bases not matched to a gene: 5. Looked up from germline, CDR1 is SNHLY and CDR2 is FYNNEI. The length of the CDR3 is 14 residues. Here the CDR3 reads CASSQTGVDEKLFF. For the CDR3, the DNA is TGTGCCAGCAGTCAGACAGGGGTGGATGAAAAACTGTTTTTT. Complete variable domain (other parts from reference TRBV2 and TRBJ1-4): EPEVTQTPSHQVTQMGQEVILRCVPISNHLYFYWYRQILGQKVEFLVSFYNNEISEKSEIFDDQFSVERPDGSNFTLKIRSTKLEDSAMYFCASSQTGVDEKLFFGSGTQLSVL.

This clone was recorded once. The chain is built from TRBV11-2 and TRBJ2-6, with 7 bases identical to TRBD1. The germline V gene encodes CDR1 SGHAT and CDR2 FQNNGV. V dropped 4 bases and J dropped 4; count of bases not matched to a gene: 16. This CDR3 has 19 amino acids. The chain's CDR3 is CASSSRGQRLWVGANVLTF. CDR3 in DNA: TGTGCCAGCAGCTCGAGGGGACAGCGTCTTTGGGTGGGGGCCAACGTCCTGACTTTC.